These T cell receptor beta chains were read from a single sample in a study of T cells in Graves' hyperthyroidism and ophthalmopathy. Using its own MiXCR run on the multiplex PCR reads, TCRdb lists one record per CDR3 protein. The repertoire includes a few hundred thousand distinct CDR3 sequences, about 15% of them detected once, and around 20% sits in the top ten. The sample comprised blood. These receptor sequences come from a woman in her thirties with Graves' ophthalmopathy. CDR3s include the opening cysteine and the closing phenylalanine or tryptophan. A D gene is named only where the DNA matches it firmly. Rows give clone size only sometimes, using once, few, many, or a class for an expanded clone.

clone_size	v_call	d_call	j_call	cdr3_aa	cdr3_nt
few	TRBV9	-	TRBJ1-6	CASTYGVDNSPLHF	TGTGCCAGCACCTACGGGGTAGATAATTCACCCCTCCACTTT
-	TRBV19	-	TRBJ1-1	CASTTSRVNTEAFF	TGTGCCAGTACCACCAGTCGGGTGAACACTGAAGCTTTCTTT
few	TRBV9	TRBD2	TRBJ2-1	CASSFTTSGGPSYNEQFF	TGTGCCAGCAGCTTCACGACTAGCGGGGGGCCCTCCTACAATGAGCAGTTCTTC
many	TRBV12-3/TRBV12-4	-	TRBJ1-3	CASSIGVPTGGNTIYF	TGTGCCAGCAGTATCGGGGTCCCAACCGGGGGAAACACCATATATTTT
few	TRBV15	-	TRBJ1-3	CATTEIGSTIYF	TGTGCCACCACAGAAATAGGAAGCACCATATATTTT
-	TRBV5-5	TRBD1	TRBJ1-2	CASSSQGVANYGYTF	TGTGCCAGCAGCTCCCAGGGGGTCGCTAACTATGGCTACACCTTC
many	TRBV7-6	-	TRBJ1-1	CASSLAGQNTEAFF	TGTGCCAGCAGCTTAGCGGGGCAGAACACTGAAGCTTTCTTT
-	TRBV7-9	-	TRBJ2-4	CASSQGPPPVAKNIQYF	TGTGCCAGCAGCCAAGGACCGCCTCCGGTAGCCAAAAACATTCAGTACTTC
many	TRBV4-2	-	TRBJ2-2	CASSQDRGVNTGELFF	TGTGCCAGCAGCCAAGATCGGGGCGTGAACACCGGGGAGCTGTTTTTT
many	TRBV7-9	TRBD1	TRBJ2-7	CASSQRQGTNYEQYF	TGTGCCAGCAGCCAGAGACAGGGGACCAACTACGAGCAGTACTTC
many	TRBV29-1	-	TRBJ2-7	CSVEPGAYEQYF	TGCAGCGTTGAACCGGGGGCCTACGAGCAGTACTTC
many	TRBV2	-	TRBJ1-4	CATLGGGKLFF	TGTGCCACCCTCGGGGGGGGAAAACTGTTTTTT
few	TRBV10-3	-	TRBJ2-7	CAISESLTGRSYEQYF	TGTGCCATCAGTGAGTCTTTGACGGGGAGGTCCTACGAGCAGTACTTC
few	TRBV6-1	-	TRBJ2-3	CASSEGTQRTDTQYF	TGTGCCAGCAGTGAAGGGACCCAAAGAACAGATACGCAGTATTTT
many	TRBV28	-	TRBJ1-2	CASSLKTGTNGYTF	TGTGCCAGCAGTTTAAAGACGGGGACAAACGGCTACACCTTC
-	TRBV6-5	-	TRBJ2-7	CASSYRATYEQYF	TGTGCCAGCAGTTACCGGGCTACCTACGAGCAGTACTTC
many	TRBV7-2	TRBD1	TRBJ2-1	CASSLTGGASGNEQFF	TGTGCCAGCAGCTTGACAGGGGGCGCATCGGGCAATGAGCAGTTCTTC
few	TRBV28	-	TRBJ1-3	CASSVLARYHTIYF	TGTGCCAGCAGCGTACTGGCCAGGTATCACACCATATATTTT
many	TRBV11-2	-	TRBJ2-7	CASSLRALYEQYF	TGTGCCAGCAGCTTAAGGGCCCTATACGAGCAGTACTTC
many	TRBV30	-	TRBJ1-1	CAWKGRGAFF	TGTGCCTGGAAGGGGAGAGGAGCTTTCTTT
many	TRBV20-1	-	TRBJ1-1	CSAQWENTEAFF	TGCAGTGCTCAGTGGGAGAACACTGAAGCTTTCTTT
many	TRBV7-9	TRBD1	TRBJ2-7	CASSPGTGLSYEQYF	TGTGCCAGCAGCCCGGGGACAGGACTTTCCTACGAGCAGTACTTC
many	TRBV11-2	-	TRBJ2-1	CASSLEGGTINEQFF	TGTGCCAGCAGCTTAGAGGGCGGGACCATCAATGAGCAGTTCTTC
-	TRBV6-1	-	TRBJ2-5	CASSDGGVETQYF	TGTGCCAGCAGTGACGGCGGGGTAGAGACCCAGTACTTC
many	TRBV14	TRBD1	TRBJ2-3	CASSRGQGAWTDTQYF	TGTGCCAGCAGCCGCGGACAGGGGGCATGGACAGATACGCAGTATTTT
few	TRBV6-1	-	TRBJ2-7	CASSLIYGGSYEQYF	TGTGCCAGCAGCCTAATTTACGGAGGATCCTACGAGCAGTACTTC
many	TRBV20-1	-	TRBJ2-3	CSASGPLNRVQDTQYF	TGCAGTGCTAGTGGGCCCCTCAACAGGGTCCAAGATACGCAGTATTTT
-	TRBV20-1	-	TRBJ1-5	CSARTLGVAGQPQHF	TGCAGTGCTAGAACTCTCGGGGTTGCCGGTCAGCCCCAGCATTTT
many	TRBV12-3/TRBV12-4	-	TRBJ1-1	CASSSLGGGLAEAFF	TGTGCCAGCAGTTCACTCGGGGGGGGTCTCGCTGAAGCTTTCTTT
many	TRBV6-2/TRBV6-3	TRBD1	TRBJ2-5	CASSTQGQGVETQYF	TGTGCCAGCAGTACACAGGGACAGGGCGTAGAGACCCAGTACTTC
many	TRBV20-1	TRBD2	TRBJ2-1	CSARSSASGGDRYNEQFF	TGCAGTGCTAGATCTTCGGCTAGCGGGGGGGACCGCTACAATGAGCAGTTCTTC
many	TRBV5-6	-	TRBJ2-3	CASSVRGIADTQYF	TGTGCCAGCAGCGTCAGGGGTATCGCAGATACGCAGTATTTT
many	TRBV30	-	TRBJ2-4	CAWSHPGAGLAKNIQYF	TGTGCCTGGAGTCATCCCGGGGCAGGACTAGCCAAAAACATTCAGTACTTC
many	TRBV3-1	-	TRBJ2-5	CASSQAGAGVQETQYF	TGTGCCAGCAGCCAAGCGGGGGCCGGGGTACAAGAGACCCAGTACTTC
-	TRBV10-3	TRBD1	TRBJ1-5	CAISEGQGARYVGNQPQHF	TGTGCCATCAGTGAGGGACAGGGGGCGAGGTATGTAGGCAATCAGCCCCAGCATTTT
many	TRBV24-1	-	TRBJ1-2	CATSDKGRPYGYTF	TGTGCCACCAGTGATAAGGGGCGGCCATATGGCTACACCTTC
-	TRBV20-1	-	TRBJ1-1	CSANTNPSTEAFF	TGCAGTGCCAATACTAACCCAAGCACTGAAGCTTTCTTT
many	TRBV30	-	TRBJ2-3	CAWNRVPWDTQYF	TGTGCCTGGAATAGGGTTCCTTGGGATACGCAGTATTTT
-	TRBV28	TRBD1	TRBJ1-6	CATKGQGDSPLHF	TGTGCCACCAAGGGACAGGGGGATTCACCCCTCCACTTT
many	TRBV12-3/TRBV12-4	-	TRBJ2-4	CASSFGRVGNIQYF	TGTGCCAGCAGTTTTGGCAGGGTTGGAAACATTCAGTACTTC
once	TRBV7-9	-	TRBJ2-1	CASSFTGPGSYNEQFF	TGTGCCAGCAGCTTTACAGGACCAGGCTCCTACAATGAGCAGTTCTTC
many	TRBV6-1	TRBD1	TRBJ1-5	CASSPDRGRQPQHF	TGTGCCAGCAGCCCGGACAGGGGACGTCAGCCCCAGCATTTT
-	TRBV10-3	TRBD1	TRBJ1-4	CAISESQGGEKLFF	TGTGCCATCAGTGAGTCGCAGGGGGGTGAAAAACTGTTTTTT
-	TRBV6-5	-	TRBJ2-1	CASSYVSESNEQFF	TGTGCCAGCAGTTACGTGTCCGAATCCAATGAGCAGTTCTTC
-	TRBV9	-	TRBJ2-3	CASSVAAEGYTQYF	TGTGCCAGCAGCGTAGCGGCAGAAGGCTATACGCAGTATTTT
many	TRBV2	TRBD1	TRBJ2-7	CASRQLTGTAYYEQYF	TGTGCCAGCAGGCAACTAACCGGGACAGCCTACTACGAGCAGTACTTC
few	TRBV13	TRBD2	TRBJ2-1	CASSTRGGYNEQFF	TGTGCCAGCAGCACACGCGGGGGTTACAATGAGCAGTTCTTC
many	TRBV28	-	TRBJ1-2	CASSSRVPGGYTF	TGTGCCAGCAGTTCCAGGGTTCCGGGTGGCTACACCTTC
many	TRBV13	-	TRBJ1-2	CASSLGTGSGENGYTF	TGTGCCAGCAGCTTAGGTACAGGCTCGGGAGAAAATGGCTACACCTTC
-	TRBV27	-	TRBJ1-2	CASSLQWQSYGYTF	TGTGCCAGCAGTTTACAGTGGCAGTCCTATGGCTACACCTTC